Sequencing of this TCR beta chain was carried out in a study of OX40 agonist ivuxolimab in advanced cancers. Overall study: Intravenous ivuxolimab was administered to patients every 2 weeks at 0.01 to 10 mg/kg.

Libraries were prepared by immunoSEQ multiplex PCR; TCRdb keeps only in-frame clonotypes and omits some of them. Seen here are about 80,000 clones, 88% observed once, and the top ten hold approximately 0.47%. Trimming removed 2 bases at V and 4 bases at J, with 15 bases between. CDR1 and CDR2 from the germline V gene are SGHRS and YFSETQ. The CDR3 sequence is 15 residues long. Baseline was the first blood sampling point, followed by cycle 4 day 1 and cycle 7 day 1. This clone was recorded only once. Specimen: CD4+ or CD8+ T cells sorted from blood, collected in a trial of the OX40 agonist ivuxolimab. The TCR was taken from an adult with an advanced solid tumor such as melanoma, head and neck, liver or kidney cancer. This chain joins TRBV5-1 and TRBJ2-5, with a weak D call TRBD1 (8 bases). The CDR3 region is CASSFLTGEGETQYF. CDR3 sequence (DNA): TGCGCCAGCAGCTTCCTGACAGGGGAGGGAGAGACCCAGTACTTC. The complete variable domain, with remaining parts taken from reference TRBV5-1 and TRBJ2-5, reads KAGVTQTPRYLIKTRGQQVTLSCSPISGHRSVSWYQQTPGQGLQFLFEYFSETQRNKGNFPGRFSGRQFSNSRSEMNVSTLELGDSALYLCASSFLTGEGETQYFGPGTRLLVL.